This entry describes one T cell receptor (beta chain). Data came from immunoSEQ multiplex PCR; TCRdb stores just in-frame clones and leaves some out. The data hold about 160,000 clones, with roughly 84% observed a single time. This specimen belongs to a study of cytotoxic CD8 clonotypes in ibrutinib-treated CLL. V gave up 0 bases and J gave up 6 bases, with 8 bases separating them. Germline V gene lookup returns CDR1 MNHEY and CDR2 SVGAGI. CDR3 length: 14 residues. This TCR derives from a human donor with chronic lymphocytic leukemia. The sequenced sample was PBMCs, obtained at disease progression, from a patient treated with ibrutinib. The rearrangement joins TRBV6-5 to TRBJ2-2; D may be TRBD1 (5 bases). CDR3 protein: CASSYSGHAGELFF. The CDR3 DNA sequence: TGTGCCAGCAGTTACTCGGGGCACGCCGGGGAGCTGTTTTTT.